These 32 T cell receptor beta chains came from one sample sequenced in a study of control samples from healthy donors and cancer patients. Clones were sequenced by immunoSEQ multiplex PCR, and TCRdb holds only the in-frame ones, with some missing. The sample includes some 87,000 clones, 84% of them seen just once. The sample consisted of PBMCs. These receptors were taken from a man aged 55 to 70 with head and neck cancer.

V usage is TRBV7-2 and J usage is TRBJ2-2; unclear D gene. With 2 bases removed from V and 4 bases from J, the gap between germline ends came to 11 bases. The CDR3 is 15 residues long. Per the germline V gene, CDR1 is SGHTA and CDR2 is FQGNSA. CDR3 protein: CASSLNGRGTGELFF. Here the CDR3 DNA reads TGTGCCAGCAGCTTAAACGGCCGCGGCACCGGGGAGCTGTTTTTT. The full variable domain, rest sourced from reference TRBV7-2 and TRBJ2-2, is GAGVSQSPSNKVTEKGKDVELRCDPISGHTALYWYRQSLGQGLEFLIYFQGNSAPDKSGLPSDRFSAERTGGSVSTLTIQRTQQEDSAVYLCASSLNGRGTGELFFGEGSRLTVL.

This chain uses TRBV6-1 with TRBJ2-3, with 7 positions matching TRBD2. This CDR3 comprises 17 residues. Looked up from germline, CDR1 is MNHNS and CDR2 is SASEGT. V shed 0 bases and J 0 bases; nucleotides not matched to a gene: 6. CDR3: CASSEAHTGGSTDTQYF. The CDR3 nucleotides read TGTGCCAGCAGTGAAGCGCACACGGGAGGAAGCACAGATACGCAGTATTTT.

V is TRBV5-4 and J is TRBJ1-2; no clear D gene. This CDR3 region has 15 residues. V was shortened by 6 bases and J by 7 bases, with 22 bases between the two germline ends. The V gene's germline CDR1 is SGHNT and CDR2 YYREEE (reference sequence). This chain's CDR3 is CASIHGRSDVAGYTF. The DNA of the CDR3 is TGTGCCAGCATCCACGGACGGTCGGACGTAGCTGGCTACACCTTC. Variable domain in full (rest from reference TRBV5-4 and TRBJ1-2): ETGVTQSPTHLIKTRGQQVTLRCSSQSGHNTVSWYQQALGQGPQFIFQYYREEENGRGNFPPRFSGLQFPNYSSELNVNALELDDSALYLCASIHGRSDVAGYTFGSGTRLTVV.

This chain connects TRBV6-4 to TRBJ2-3, with D possibly being TRBD1 or TRBD2 (6 bases each). Looked up from germline, CDR1 is MRHNA and CDR2 is SNTAGT. This CDR3 spans 15 amino acids. Trimming cost V 3 bases and J 4 bases, with 14 bases left between them. CDR3 in DNA: TGTGCCAGCAGTGAGAGGGCAGGGGAGGCAGATACGCAGTATTTT. Its translation: CASSERAGEADTQYF.

The chain links TRBV5-1 to TRBJ1-5; unclear D gene. The CDR3 is 15 residues long. Trimming took off 5 bases at V and 7 bases at J, with 19 bases between the two ends. Germline assignment: CDR1 SGHRS and CDR2 YFSETQ. CDR3 region: CASRREGDNSQPQHF. In DNA, the CDR3 is TGCGCCAGCAGACGCGAGGGAGACAATTCCCAGCCCCAGCATTTT.

The rearrangement links TRBV11-1 to TRBJ2-7, with no clear D. Germline V lookup: CDR1 SGHAT, CDR2 FQDESV (reference sequence). The CDR3 spans 12 residues. With 4 bases removed from V and 7 bases from J, the gap between germline ends came to 11 bases. CDR3 DNA: TGTGCCAGCAGCTCTTCGGAAGAAGAGCAGTACTTC. It is translated as CASSSSEEEQYF.

The chain couples TRBV19 to TRBJ2-2; 9 positions match TRBD1. V gave up 3 bases and J gave up 6 bases; unmatched junction bases: 5. The germline V gene encodes CDR1 LNHDA and CDR2 SQIVND (reference sequence). This CDR3 spans 15 amino acids. The CDR3 DNA follows: TGTGCCAGTAGTATTGGACAGGGGTGGTCCGGGGAGCTGTTTTTT. Its protein is CASSIGQGWSGELFF.

This chain links TRBV11-1 with TRBJ2-5; D might be TRBD2 (6 bases). The V gene's germline CDR1 is SGHAT and CDR2 FQDESV (reference sequence). This CDR3 is 13 amino acids long. The germline V and J ends were trimmed by 5 bases and 1 base, with 8 bases remaining between them. CDR3: CASSRESQETQYF. CDR3 nucleotide sequence: TGTGCCAGCAGCCGGGAGAGCCAAGAGACCCAGTACTTC.

This clone turned up a few times. The J gene is TRBJ1-5, the V gene TRBV5-8; D remains unclear. CDR1 is SGHTS, CDR2 YDEGEE, per germline. This CDR3 region has 11 residues. The V end lost 4 bases, the J end lost 11 bases, and 10 bases lay between the germline ends. CDR3 nucleotide sequence: TGTGCCAGCAGCCGCTTCCTGGCCCAGCATTTT. Residues: CASSRFLAQHF.

The V gene is TRBV5-4, the J gene TRBJ1-3; D uncertain. Trimming cost V 4 bases and J 0 bases, with 14 bases left between them. CDR1 is SGHNT, CDR2 YYREEE, per germline (reference sequence). This CDR3 is 16 amino acids long. The CDR3 is CASSPWATGSGNTIYF. DNA of the CDR3: TGTGCCAGCAGCCCATGGGCCACCGGCTCTGGAAACACCATATATTTT.

CDR3 sequence: CASSLRFGPSTGELFF. CDR3 DNA: TGTGCCAGCAGCTTACGGTTCGGGCCATCGACCGGGGAGCTGTTTTTT. The chain is built from TRBV11-2 and TRBJ2-2; D uncertain. CDR1 SGHAT and CDR2 FQNNGV come from the germline V gene. The V gene lost 2 bases and the J gene lost 5 bases, with 15 bases spanning the gap. The CDR3 consists of 16 residues.

This chain links TRBV19 with TRBJ1-2; 7 bases fit TRBD1. The CDR3 is made up of 14 amino acids. Germline V gene sequence: CDR1 LNHDA, CDR2 SQIVND (reference sequence). V was clipped by 5 bases and J by 4 bases; unmatched bases: 7. Written as DNA, the CDR3 is TGTGCCAGTAGTTGGGACAGACTAATCTATGGCTACACCTTC. It is translated as CASSWDRLIYGYTF.

V is TRBV6-5 and J is TRBJ2-5; TRBD2 matches at 9 bases. Germline loops: CDR1 MNHEY, CDR2 SVGAGI. The CDR3 totals 14 residues. J gave up 2 bases and V 5 bases, and 3 bases lay outside the gene matches. CDR3 in DNA: TGTGCCAGCAGTCCTAGCGGGACACAAGAGACCCAGTACTTC. Translating it yields CASSPSGTQETQYF.

In this sample, this clone turned up a few times. This chain links TRBV2 with TRBJ2-5; D remains ambiguous. V lost 3 bases and J lost 2, with 7 bases in between. The germline CDR1 and CDR2 sequences are SNHLY and FYNNEI. The CDR3 is made up of 13 amino acids. CDR3 in amino acids: CASSEGIQETQYF. CDR3 DNA sequence: TGTGCCAGCAGTGAGGGAATACAAGAGACCCAGTACTTC.

The chain couples TRBV11-3 to TRBJ1-1; D is ambiguous. CDR3 length: 15 amino acids. V shed 6 bases and J shed 0 bases, with 14 bases lying between them. Germline V gene lookup returns CDR1 SGHNT and CDR2 YENEEA. The CDR3 bases are TGTGCCAGCAGTCCCGGGAGCGCCATGAACACTGAAGCTTTCTTT. Its protein is CASSPGSAMNTEAFF.

The chain joins TRBV19 to TRBJ2-1; D may correspond to TRBD1 or TRBD2 (5 bases each). CDR1 LNHDA and CDR2 SQIVND come from the germline V gene (reference sequence). The ends were cut back, 8 bases at V and 7 bases at J, with 6 bases in the middle. The CDR3 runs to 10 residues. The CDR3 loop is CASWGNEQFF. CDR3 nucleotides: TGTGCCAGTTGGGGGAATGAGCAGTTCTTC.

The CDR3 DNA sequence: TGTGCCAGCAGTGTGGGGTTTGGAAACACCATATATTTT. This codes for CASSVGFGNTIYF. The rearrangement joins TRBV9 to TRBJ1-3; D gene ambiguous. Germline V lookup: CDR1 SGDLS, CDR2 YYNGEE. The CDR3 runs 13 residues. Trimming took 5 bases from V and 3 from J, leaving 9 bases between them.

This chain links TRBV24-1 with TRBJ2-3; 8 bases are a match to TRBD2. The V and J ends lost 7 bases and 0 bases, in that order; junction bases with no gene match: 2. The CDR3 contains 14 residues. The germline V gene has CDR1 KGHDR and CDR2 SFDVKD. The DNA of the CDR3 is TGTGCCACCAGGGCTAGCGGGAGCACAGATACGCAGTATTTT. Amino acid sequence: CATRASGSTDTQYF.

The genes are TRBV28 and TRBJ2-1; 10 nucleotides match TRBD2. The CDR3 spans 15 residues. Germline V gene lookup returns CDR1 MDHEN and CDR2 SYDVKM. The trim removed 4 bases at V and 6 bases at J, leaving 6 bases unmatched. The CDR3 nucleotides are TGTGCCAGCAGTTGGCTAGCGGGAGCTGGCAATGAGCAGTTCTTC. Residues: CASSWLAGAGNEQFF.

V gene TRBV18 combines with J gene TRBJ2-3; 10 bases align to TRBD1. From germline, CDR1 is KGHSH and CDR2 LQKENI. This CDR3 has 16 amino acids. V trimming: 0 bases; J trimming: 6 bases; junction bases outside the gene matches: 6. CDR3 bases: TGTGCCAGCTCACCACCGGGACAGGGGAAGGGGGATACGCAGTATTTT. This codes for CASSPPGQGKGDTQYF.

V gene TRBV29-1 combines with J gene TRBJ1-4; D call uncertain. Germline V CDR1 and CDR2: SQVTM, ANQGSEA. CDR3 length: 14 residues. With 0 bases removed from V and 0 bases from J, the gap between germline ends came to 5 bases. The CDR3 DNA sequence: TGCAGCGTTGAAGAATCTTCAACTAATGAAAAACTGTTTTTT. Amino acid sequence: CSVEESSTNEKLFF.

The chain couples TRBV30 to TRBJ1-5, with 7 bases lining up with TRBD1. V lost 4 bases, J lost 7 bases, and 16 bases stayed unmatched. Germline lookup yields CDR1 GTSNPN and CDR2 SVGIG (reference sequence). The CDR3 consists of 16 residues. CDR3 in amino acids: CAWKRTGSTGTQPQHF. CDR3 coding DNA: TGTGCCTGGAAGAGGACAGGCTCGACGGGGACGCAGCCCCAGCATTTT.

The chain is built from TRBV3-1 (or the pseudogene TRBV3-2) and TRBJ2-3, with 15 bases identical to TRBD2. The CDR3 has 19 amino acids. V trimming: 4 bases; J trimming: 2 bases; junction bases outside the gene matches: 10. Germline loops: CDR1 LGHDT, CDR2 YNNKEL (reference sequence). CDR3 bases: TGTGCCAGCAGCCCTCCCTCGGGACTAGCGGGAGGCTCCACAGATACGCAGTATTTT. As protein: CASSPPSGLAGGSTDTQYF.

V usage is TRBV10-1 and J usage is TRBJ1-3, with D hard to call. The CDR3 runs to 14 residues. Germline loops: CDR1 WNHNN, CDR2 SYGVQD (reference sequence). Trimming left V 10 bases short and J 8 bases short, with 21 bases between. CDR3 protein: CATMKGGSGDTIYF. CDR3 DNA sequence: TGCGCCACCATGAAGGGAGGGTCTGGGGACACCATATATTTT.

This chain links TRBV11-2 with TRBJ2-7; 11 bases align to TRBD2. The germline CDR1 and CDR2 sequences are SGHAT and FQNNGV. The ends lost 5 bases at V and 3 bases at J; junction bases unmatched: 6. The CDR3 is 15 residues long. As DNA, the CDR3 is TGTGCCAGCAGCCTTATAGCGGGAGGGTACTACGAGCAGTACTTC. Translating it yields CASSLIAGGYYEQYF. Full variable domain (rest looked up from reference TRBV11-2 and TRBJ2-7): EAGVAQSPRYKIIEKRQSVAFWCNPISGHATLYWYQQILGQGPKLLIQFQNNGVVDDSQLPKDRFSAERLKGVDSTLKIQPAKLEDSAVYLCASSLIAGGYYEQYFGPGTRLTVT.

This chain connects TRBV5-1 to TRBJ1-4, with 8 bases fitting TRBD1. Germline assignment: CDR1 SGHRS and CDR2 YFSETQ. V was pared by 4 bases and J by 7 bases, with 6 bases of the junction left unmatched. This CDR3 has 14 amino acids. CDR3 sequence: CASSLGQGGEKLFF. The CDR3, as DNA: TGCGCCAGCAGCCTAGGACAGGGCGGTGAAAAACTGTTTTTT.

The chain joins TRBV3-1 (or the pseudogene TRBV3-2) to TRBJ2-7; D might be TRBD2 (5 bases). The CDR3 sequence is 15 residues long. Trimming pared 1 base from V and 3 bases from J, leaving 13 bases between. The germline CDR1 and CDR2 sequences are LGHDT and YNNKEL (reference sequence). CDR3 sequence: CASSQAKTAGYEQYF. As DNA, the CDR3 is TGTGCCAGCAGCCAAGCCAAAACGGCGGGCTACGAGCAGTACTTC.

The rearrangement links TRBV5-1 to TRBJ2-7; weak D call: TRBD1 (5 bases). The ends were cut back, 5 bases at V and 4 bases at J, with 13 bases in the middle. CDR3 length: 13 amino acids. Germline V gives CDR1 SGHRS, CDR2 YFSETQ. CDR3 nucleotide sequence: TGCGCCAGCAGTCTGACAGCTGAATACGAGCAGTACTTC. This translates into CASSLTAEYEQYF. Filled out from reference TRBV5-1 and TRBJ2-7, the complete variable domain reads KAGVTQTPRYLIKTRGQQVTLSCSPISGHRSVSWYQQTPGQGLQFLFEYFSETQRNKGNFPGRFSGRQFSNSRSEMNVSTLELGDSALYLCASSLTAEYEQYFGPGTRLTVT.

This sequence joins TRBV18 and TRBJ2-3; 8 bases line up with TRBD2. After removal of 5 bases from V and 4 bases from J, the junction contained 8 bases not matched to a gene. The CDR3 runs 15 residues. Germline V lookup: CDR1 KGHSH, CDR2 LQKENI. The CDR3: CASSAGTRDADTQYF. CDR3 nucleotides: TGTGCCAGCTCAGCCGGGACTAGAGACGCAGATACGCAGTATTTT.

The rearrangement links TRBV10-1 to TRBJ2-3; TRBD1 is a possible D gene (6 bases). Between the trimmed V and J ends, which lost 3 bases and 2 bases, there was a span of 12 bases. CDR1 and CDR2 from the germline V gene are WNHNN and SYGVQD (reference sequence). The CDR3 runs 15 residues. The CDR3 here is CASSDGRGHTDTQYF. CDR3 in DNA: TGCGCCAGCAGTGACGGCAGGGGACACACAGATACGCAGTATTTT.

V is TRBV27 and J is TRBJ2-5; perhaps D is TRBD1 or TRBD2 (6 bases each). This CDR3 spans 14 amino acids. With 3 bases removed from V and 5 bases from J, the gap between germline ends came to 13 bases. In germline, CDR1 is MNHEY, CDR2 SMNVEV (reference sequence). CDR3 nucleotide sequence: TGTGCCAGCAGTTTCGGGGGCGAGTGGGAGACCCAGTACTTC. Its protein product is CASSFGGEWETQYF.

The chain uses TRBV30 and TRBJ1-5; D perhaps matches TRBD1 (5 bases). CDR3 length: 15 residues. The V end lost 4 bases, the J end lost 4 bases, and 17 bases lay between the germline ends. CDR1 is GTSNPN and CDR2 is SVGIG in the germline V gene (reference sequence). CDR3 DNA sequence: TGTGCCTGGACCCCCCCCGGGGGATGGAATCAGCCCCAGCATTTT. Protein product: CAWTPPGGWNQPQHF. Based on the CDR3 plus reference TRBV30 and TRBJ1-5, the full variable domain is SQTIHQWPATLVQPVGSPLSLECTVEGTSNPNLYWYRQAAGRGLQLLFYSVGIGQISSEVPQNLSASRPQDRQFILSSKKLLLSDSGFYLCAWTPPGGWNQPQHFGDGTRLSIL.